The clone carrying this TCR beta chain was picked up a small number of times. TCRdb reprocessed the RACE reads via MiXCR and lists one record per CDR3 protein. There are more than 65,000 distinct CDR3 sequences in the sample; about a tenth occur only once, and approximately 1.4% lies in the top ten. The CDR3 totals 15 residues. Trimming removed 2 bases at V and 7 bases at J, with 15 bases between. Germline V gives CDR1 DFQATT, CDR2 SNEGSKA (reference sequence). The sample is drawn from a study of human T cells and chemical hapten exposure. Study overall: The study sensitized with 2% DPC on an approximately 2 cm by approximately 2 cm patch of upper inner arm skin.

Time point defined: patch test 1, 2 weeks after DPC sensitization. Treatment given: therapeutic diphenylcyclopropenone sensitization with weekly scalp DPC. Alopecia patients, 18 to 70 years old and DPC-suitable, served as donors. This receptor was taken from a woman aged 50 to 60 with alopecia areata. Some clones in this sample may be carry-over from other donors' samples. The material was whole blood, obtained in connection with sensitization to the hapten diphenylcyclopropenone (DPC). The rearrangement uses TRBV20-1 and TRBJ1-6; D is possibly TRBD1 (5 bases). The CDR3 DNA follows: TGCAGTGCTAGATCCGGGCGGGGCAGGAATTCACCCCTCCACTTT. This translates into CSARSGRGRNSPLHF.